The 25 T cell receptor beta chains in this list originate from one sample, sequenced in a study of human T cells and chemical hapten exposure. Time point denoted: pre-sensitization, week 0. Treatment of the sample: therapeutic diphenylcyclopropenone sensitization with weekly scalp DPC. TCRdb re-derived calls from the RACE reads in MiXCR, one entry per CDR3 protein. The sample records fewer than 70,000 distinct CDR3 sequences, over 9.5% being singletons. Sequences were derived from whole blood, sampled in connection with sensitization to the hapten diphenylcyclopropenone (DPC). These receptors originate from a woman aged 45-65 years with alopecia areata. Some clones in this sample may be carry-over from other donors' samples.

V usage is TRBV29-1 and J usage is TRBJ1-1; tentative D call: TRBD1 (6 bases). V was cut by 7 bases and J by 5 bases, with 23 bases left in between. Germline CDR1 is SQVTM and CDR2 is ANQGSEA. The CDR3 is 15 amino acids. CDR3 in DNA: TGCAGCGAACAGAGGACAGAAGGGTTGGAAACTGAAGCTTTCTTT. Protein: CSEQRTEGLETEAFF.

Written as DNA, the CDR3 is TGTGCCAGCAGTTTCGGACAGCTACAAGAGACCCAGTACTTC. Amino acids: CASSFGQLQETQYF. V usage is TRBV12-3 or TRBV12-4 and J usage is TRBJ2-5; weak D call: TRBD1 (6 bases). The ends were cut back, 3 bases at V and 2 bases at J, with 10 bases in the middle. The CDR3 covers 14 residues.

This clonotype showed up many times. The CDR3 sequence: CASSLSGNIYEQYF. DNA of the CDR3: TGTGCCAGCAGCTTAAGCGGGAATATCTACGAGCAGTACTTC. J is TRBJ2-7 and V is TRBV11-3; 7 bases line up with TRBD2. This CDR3 has 14 residues. Looked up from germline, CDR1 is SGHNT and CDR2 is YENEEA. The J segment lost 3 bases and the V segment lost 2 bases, leaving 4 bases of the junction unmatched.

The CDR3 spells CASSHKLLLQETQYF. The DNA for the CDR3 is TGTGCCAGCAGCCATAAGCTGCTACTCCAAGAGACCCAGTACTTC. The chain has TRBV3-2 and TRBJ2-5. TRBV3-2 is a pseudogene. The CDR3 runs to 15 residues.

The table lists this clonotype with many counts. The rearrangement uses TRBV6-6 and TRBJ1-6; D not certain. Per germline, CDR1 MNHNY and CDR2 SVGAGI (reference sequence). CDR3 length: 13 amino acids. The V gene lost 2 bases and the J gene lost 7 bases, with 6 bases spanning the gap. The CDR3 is CASSYLGNSPLHF. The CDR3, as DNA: TGTGCCAGCAGTTACCTTGGAAATTCACCCCTCCACTTT.

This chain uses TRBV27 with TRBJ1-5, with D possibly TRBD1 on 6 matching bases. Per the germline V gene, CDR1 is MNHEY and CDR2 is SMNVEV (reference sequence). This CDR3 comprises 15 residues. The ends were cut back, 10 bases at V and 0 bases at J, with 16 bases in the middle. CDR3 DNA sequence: TGTGCCAACAGAGCCGACAGGTTTAGCAATCAGCCCCAGCATTTT. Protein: CANRADRFSNQPQHF.

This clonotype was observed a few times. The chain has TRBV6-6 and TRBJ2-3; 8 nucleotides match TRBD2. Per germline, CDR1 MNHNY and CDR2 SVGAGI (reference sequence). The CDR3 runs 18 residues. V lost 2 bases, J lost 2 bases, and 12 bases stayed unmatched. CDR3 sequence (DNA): TGTGCCAGCAGTTACCCCGGCGGGGCGGGGGGCTACACAGATACGCAGTATTTT. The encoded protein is CASSYPGGAGGYTDTQYF.

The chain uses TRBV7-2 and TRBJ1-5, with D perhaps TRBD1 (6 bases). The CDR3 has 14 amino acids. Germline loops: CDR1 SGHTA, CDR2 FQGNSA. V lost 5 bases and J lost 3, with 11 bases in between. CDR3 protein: CASSETGHNQPQHF. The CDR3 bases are TGTGCCAGCAGCGAAACGGGACACAATCAGCCCCAGCATTTT. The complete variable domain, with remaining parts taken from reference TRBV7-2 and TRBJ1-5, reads GAGVSQSPSNKVTEKGKDVELRCDPISGHTALYWYRQSLGQGLEFLIYFQGNSAPDKSGLPSDRFSAERTGGSVSTLTIQRTQQEDSAVYLCASSETGHNQPQHFGDGTRLSIL.

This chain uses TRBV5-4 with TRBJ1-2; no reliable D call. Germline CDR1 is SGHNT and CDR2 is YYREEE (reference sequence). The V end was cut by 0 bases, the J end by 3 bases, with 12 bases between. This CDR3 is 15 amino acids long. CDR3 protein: CASSLALTGDYGYTF. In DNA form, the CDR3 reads TGTGCCAGCAGCTTGGCTCTCACCGGGGACTATGGCTACACCTTC. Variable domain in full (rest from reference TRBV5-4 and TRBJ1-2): ETGVTQSPTHLIKTRGQQVTLRCSSQSGHNTVSWYQQALGQGPQFIFQYYREEENGRGNFPPRFSGLQFPNYSSELNVNALELDDSALYLCASSLALTGDYGYTFGSGTRLTVV.

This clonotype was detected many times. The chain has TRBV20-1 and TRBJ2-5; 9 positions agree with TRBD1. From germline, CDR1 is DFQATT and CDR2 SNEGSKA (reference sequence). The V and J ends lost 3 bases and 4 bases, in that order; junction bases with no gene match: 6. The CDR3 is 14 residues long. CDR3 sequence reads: CSASAQGALETQYF. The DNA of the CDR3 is TGCAGTGCTAGCGCACAGGGGGCTCTAGAGACCCAGTACTTC.

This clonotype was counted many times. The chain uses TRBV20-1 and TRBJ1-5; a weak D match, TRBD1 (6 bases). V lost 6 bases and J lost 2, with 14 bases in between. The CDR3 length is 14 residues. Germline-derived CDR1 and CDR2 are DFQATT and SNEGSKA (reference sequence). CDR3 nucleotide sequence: TGCAGTGCCCAAACAAAGGGGGGCAATCAGCCCCAGCATTTT. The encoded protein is CSAQTKGGNQPQHF.

The CDR3: CAISIGTGQETQYF. CDR3 nucleotide sequence: TGTGCCATCAGTATAGGGACCGGGCAAGAGACCCAGTACTTC. The V gene is TRBV10-3, the J gene TRBJ2-5, with D perhaps TRBD1 or TRBD2 (5 bases each). CDR1 ENHRY and CDR2 SYGVKD come from the germline V gene. The CDR3 consists of 14 residues. Trimming removed 5 bases at V and 2 bases at J, with 12 bases between.

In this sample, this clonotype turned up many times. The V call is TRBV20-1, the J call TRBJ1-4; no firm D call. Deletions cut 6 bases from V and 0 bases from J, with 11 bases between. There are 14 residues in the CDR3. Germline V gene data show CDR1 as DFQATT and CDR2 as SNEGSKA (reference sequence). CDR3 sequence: CSAAPTSTNEKLFF. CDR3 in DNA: TGCAGTGCAGCTCCGACATCAACTAATGAAAAACTGTTTTTT.

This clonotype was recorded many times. CDR3 nucleotide sequence: TGTGCCAGCAGCTTAGGAGTTCACATCCTAGAGACCCAGTACTTC. Translation gives CASSLGVHILETQYF. This sequence joins TRBV11-2 and TRBJ2-5; D is uncertain. CDR1 and CDR2 (germline): SGHAT, FQNNGV. V gave up 1 base and J gave up 4 bases, with 13 bases separating them. The CDR3 is 15 amino acids.

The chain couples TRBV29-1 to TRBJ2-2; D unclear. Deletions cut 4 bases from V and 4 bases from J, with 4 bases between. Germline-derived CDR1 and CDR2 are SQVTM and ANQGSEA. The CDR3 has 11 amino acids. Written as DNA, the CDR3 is TGCAGCGTTGGCCTCACCGGGGAGCTGTTTTTT. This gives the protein CSVGLTGELFF.

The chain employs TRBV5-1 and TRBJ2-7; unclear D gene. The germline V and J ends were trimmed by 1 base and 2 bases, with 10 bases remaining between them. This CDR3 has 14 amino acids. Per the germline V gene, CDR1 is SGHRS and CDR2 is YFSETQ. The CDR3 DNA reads TGCGCCAGCAGCTTGCGGATTCCTCCCTACGAGCAGTACTTC. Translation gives CASSLRIPPYEQYF.

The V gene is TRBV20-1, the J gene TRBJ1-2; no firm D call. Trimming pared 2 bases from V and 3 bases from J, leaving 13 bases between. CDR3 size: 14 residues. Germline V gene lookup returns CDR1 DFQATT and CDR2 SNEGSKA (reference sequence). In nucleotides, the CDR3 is TGCAGTGCTAGACCACAGCTGGGTGACTATGGCTACACCTTC. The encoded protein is CSARPQLGDYGYTF.

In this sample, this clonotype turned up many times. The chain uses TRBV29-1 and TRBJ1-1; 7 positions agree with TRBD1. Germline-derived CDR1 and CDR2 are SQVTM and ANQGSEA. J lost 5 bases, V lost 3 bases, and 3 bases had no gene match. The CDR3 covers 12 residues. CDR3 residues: CSVERGQTEAFF. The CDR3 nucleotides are TGCAGCGTTGAGAGGGGGCAAACTGAAGCTTTCTTT.

The CDR3 DNA follows: TGCAGTGCTAGAGCCGAAACCGGGGAGCTGTTTTTT. Translated: CSARAETGELFF. The rearrangement joins TRBV20-1 to TRBJ2-2; D uncertain. Germline assignment: CDR1 DFQATT and CDR2 SNEGSKA (reference sequence). The germline V and J ends were trimmed by 1 base and 5 bases, with 5 bases remaining between them. CDR3 length: 12 amino acids.

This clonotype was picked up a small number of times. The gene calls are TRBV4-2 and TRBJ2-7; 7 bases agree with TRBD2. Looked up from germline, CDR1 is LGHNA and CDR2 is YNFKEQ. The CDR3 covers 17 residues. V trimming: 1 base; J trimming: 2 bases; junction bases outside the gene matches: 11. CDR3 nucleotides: TGTGCCAGCAGCCAAGTTGGGCTCGCTAGCGGAACCTACGAGCAGTACTTC. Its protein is CASSQVGLASGTYEQYF.

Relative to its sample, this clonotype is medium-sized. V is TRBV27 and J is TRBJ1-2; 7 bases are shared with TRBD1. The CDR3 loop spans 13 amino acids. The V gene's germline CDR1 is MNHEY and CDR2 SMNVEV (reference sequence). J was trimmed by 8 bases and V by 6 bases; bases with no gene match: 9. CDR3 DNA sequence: TGTGCCAGCAGCCCACAGGGGCTATCCGGCTACACCTTC. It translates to CASSPQGLSGYTF.

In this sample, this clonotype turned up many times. The CDR3 nucleotides are TGTGCCAGCACCCCCTTCGGTCTAGGGAAGTATGGCTACACCTTC. Its protein is CASTPFGLGKYGYTF. The V and J genes are TRBV3-1 and TRBJ1-2; D is undetermined. V was cut by 7 bases and J by 5 bases, with 20 bases left in between. This CDR3 comprises 15 residues. From germline, CDR1 is LGHDT and CDR2 YNNKEL (reference sequence). Together with reference TRBV3-1 and TRBJ1-2, the CDR3 gives the full variable domain: DTAVSQTPKYLVTQMGNDKSIKCEQNLGHDTMYWYKQDSKKFLKIMFSYNNKELIINETVPNRFSPKSPDKAHLNLHINSLELGDSAVYFCASTPFGLGKYGYTFGSGTRLTVV.

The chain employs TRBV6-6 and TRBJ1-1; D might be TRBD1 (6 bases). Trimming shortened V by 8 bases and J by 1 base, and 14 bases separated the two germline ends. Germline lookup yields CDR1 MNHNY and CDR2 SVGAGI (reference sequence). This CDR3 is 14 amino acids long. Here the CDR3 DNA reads TGTGCCAGCCGACAAGGGGGTTGGAACACTGAAGCTTTCTTT. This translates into CASRQGGWNTEAFF.

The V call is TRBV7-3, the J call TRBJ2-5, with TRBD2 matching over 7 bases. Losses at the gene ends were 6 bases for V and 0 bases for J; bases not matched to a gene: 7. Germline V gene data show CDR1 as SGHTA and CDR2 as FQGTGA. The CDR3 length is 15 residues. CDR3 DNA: TGTGCCAGCAGTTGGTCTAGCGGTTACCAAGAGACCCAGTACTTC. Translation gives CASSWSSGYQETQYF.

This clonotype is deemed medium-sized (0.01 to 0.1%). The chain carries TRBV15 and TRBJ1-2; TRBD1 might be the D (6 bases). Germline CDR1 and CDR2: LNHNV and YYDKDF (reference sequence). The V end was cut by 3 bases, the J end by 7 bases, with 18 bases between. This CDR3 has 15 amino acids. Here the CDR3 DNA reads TGTGCCACCAGCAGCCAGACAGGTGACGCGCGTGGCTACACCTTC. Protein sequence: CATSSQTGDARGYTF.